The clone carrying this T cell receptor beta chain was found a few times. Method: immunoSEQ multiplex PCR; TCRdb's copy keeps in-frame clones and lacks some. Among approximately 31,000 clones, 88% were seen once, and the ten largest hold roughly 53%. CDR1 is SGDLS, CDR2 YYNGEE, per germline. There are 18 residues in the CDR3. Between the trimmed V and J ends, which lost 4 bases and 0 bases, there was a span of 20 bases. The record originates from a study of OX40 agonist ivuxolimab in advanced cancers. This chain uses TRBV9 with TRBJ1-3, with D possibly matching TRBD1 (6 bases). This material consisted of CD4+ or CD8+ T cells sorted from blood, taken in a trial of the OX40 agonist ivuxolimab. This clonotype originated in an adult with an advanced solid tumor such as melanoma, head and neck, liver or kidney cancer. For the CDR3, the DNA is TGTGCCAGCAGCCCCTCGGTCGGGGGCCTGTCCTCTGGAAACACCATATATTTT. It translates to CASSPSVGGLSSGNTIYF.